A selection of T cell receptor beta chains follows, all from one sample in a study of cytomegalovirus exposure and HLA in healthy donors. Using immunoSEQ multiplex PCR, the repertoire was profiled, and TCRdb retains in-frame clones only, with some absent. The data contain approximately 220,000 clones, over 60% of them singletons. Sequenced material: PBMCs. The receptors derive from a man aged 18 to 35 in good health and CMV-seronegative. The CDR3 runs from the conserved cysteine through the conserved F or W. Fields, in order: J gene, clone size, CDR3 length, D gene, V gene, CDR3 DNA, CDR3 protein. The D gene is left open where the match is weak. Clone size is stated in some rows and not others, as once, few, many or a class when expanded.

j_gene: TRBJ2-5; abundance: NA; len: 15; d_gene: TRBD2; v_gene: TRBV5-4; CDR3nt: TGTGCCAGCAGCTTAGGCGGGGGGAACCAAGAGACCCAGTACTTC; CDR3aa: CASSLGGGNQETQYF
j_gene: TRBJ2-1; abundance: NA; len: 16; d_gene: TRBD1; v_gene: TRBV7-8; CDR3nt: TGTGCCAGCAGACTCCAGACAGGGGGTCCGCTCAATGAGCAGTTCTTC; CDR3aa: CASRLQTGGPLNEQFF
j_gene: TRBJ1-4; abundance: NA; len: 14; d_gene: TRBD1; v_gene: TRBV5-1; CDR3nt: TGCGCCAGCACCTCGGGACAGGCTAATGAAAAACTGTTTTTT; CDR3aa: CASTSGQANEKLFF
j_gene: TRBJ2-7; abundance: NA; len: 15; d_gene: NA; v_gene: TRBV5-8; CDR3nt: TGTGCCAGCAGCCTGGGACTGTCGAGCTCCTACGAGCAGTACTTC; CDR3aa: CASSLGLSSSYEQYF
j_gene: TRBJ1-2; abundance: NA; len: 13; d_gene: TRBD1; v_gene: TRBV29-1; CDR3nt: TGCAGCGTCCCGGGACAGAAGACTTATGGCTACACCTTC; CDR3aa: CSVPGQKTYGYTF
j_gene: TRBJ2-6; abundance: NA; len: 19; d_gene: NA; v_gene: TRBV11-2; CDR3nt: TGTGCCAGCAGCTTAGATCGGCCTAGTCTTAAAGTTGGGGCCAACGTCCTGACTTTC; CDR3aa: CASSLDRPSLKVGANVLTF
j_gene: TRBJ1-4; abundance: few; len: 15; d_gene: NA; v_gene: TRBV7-2; CDR3nt: TGTGCCAGCAGCTTACAGGTCCAGGGTGGGGAAAAACTGTTTTTT; CDR3aa: CASSLQVQGGEKLFF
j_gene: TRBJ1-6; abundance: few; len: 14; d_gene: NA; v_gene: TRBV5-8; CDR3nt: TGTGCCAGCAGCTCAGGGGTACGGAATTCACCCCTCCACTTT; CDR3aa: CASSSGVRNSPLHF
j_gene: TRBJ2-2; abundance: NA; len: 13; d_gene: TRBD2; v_gene: TRBV28; CDR3nt: TGTGCCAGCAGTCATGGGGGGGTTTGGGAGCTGTTTTTT; CDR3aa: CASSHGGVWELFF
j_gene: TRBJ2-7; abundance: NA; len: 13; d_gene: NA; v_gene: TRBV4-3; CDR3nt: TGCGCCAGCAGCCAAGACAGGGGCTACGAGCAGTACTTC; CDR3aa: CASSQDRGYEQYF
j_gene: TRBJ2-1; abundance: NA; len: 13; d_gene: NA; v_gene: TRBV15; CDR3nt: TGTGCCACCAGCAGAGATCACAGCGGGGAGCAGTTCTTC; CDR3aa: CATSRDHSGEQFF
j_gene: TRBJ2-3; abundance: NA; len: 13; d_gene: NA; v_gene: TRBV7-9; CDR3nt: TGTGCCAGCAGCTGGTCAGGGGCAGATACGCAGTATTTT; CDR3aa: CASSWSGADTQYF
j_gene: TRBJ2-1; abundance: NA; len: 20; d_gene: NA; v_gene: TRBV21-1; CDR3nt: TGTGCCAGCAGCAAAGGGAGCCGGACAGGGGCGCTGGACCAATACAATGAGCAGTTCTTC; CDR3aa: CASSKGSRTGALDQYNEQFF
j_gene: TRBJ2-7; abundance: NA; len: 10; d_gene: NA; v_gene: TRBV20-1; CDR3nt: TGCAGTGCTCCCTCCTACGAGCGGTACTTC; CDR3aa: CSAPSYERYF
j_gene: TRBJ1-4; abundance: once; len: 13; d_gene: NA; v_gene: TRBV7-9; CDR3nt: TGTGCCAGCAGCCCTACCGGGAACGAAAAACTGTTTTTT; CDR3aa: CASSPTGNEKLFF
j_gene: TRBJ2-5; abundance: NA; len: 17; d_gene: TRBD1; v_gene: TRBV11-2; CDR3nt: TGTGCCAGCAGCTTACAGCCCCGGGGGACAGGTCAAGAGACCCAGTACTTC; CDR3aa: CASSLQPRGTGQETQYF
j_gene: TRBJ2-1; abundance: NA; len: 16; d_gene: NA; v_gene: TRBV30; CDR3nt: TGTGCCTGGAGTGGTAGTTTAGGGGCGGGGTACAATGAGCAGTTCTTC; CDR3aa: CAWSGSLGAGYNEQFF
j_gene: TRBJ2-7; abundance: NA; len: 13; d_gene: NA; v_gene: TRBV2; CDR3nt: TGTGCCAGCAGGGGAGATTTCTGCTACGAGCAGTACTTC; CDR3aa: CASRGDFCYEQYF
j_gene: TRBJ2-5; abundance: NA; len: 14; d_gene: TRBD1; v_gene: TRBV30; CDR3nt: TGTGCCTACACCGGGACAGGAGTTGGGCTGACCCAGTACTTC; CDR3aa: CAYTGTGVGLTQYF
j_gene: TRBJ1-1; abundance: NA; len: 12; d_gene: NA; v_gene: TRBV7-9; CDR3nt: TGTGCCAGCAGCTCGACGGGTCATGAAGCTTTCTTT; CDR3aa: CASSSTGHEAFF
j_gene: TRBJ2-7; abundance: NA; len: 17; d_gene: NA; v_gene: TRBV7-8; CDR3nt: TGTGCCAGCAGCCCACCTCGGAGGGCAGCCCGATCCTACGAGCAGTACTTC; CDR3aa: CASSPPRRAARSYEQYF
j_gene: TRBJ1-6; abundance: few; len: 16; d_gene: TRBD1; v_gene: TRBV4-2; CDR3nt: TGTGCCAGCAGCCAAGATCTGGACAGGGGTGGATCACCCCTCCACTTT; CDR3aa: CASSQDLDRGGSPLHF
j_gene: TRBJ1-1; abundance: NA; len: 13; d_gene: NA; v_gene: TRBV30; CDR3nt: TGTGCCTGGAGTGTAGGAGGGCGGACCGAAGCTTTCTTT; CDR3aa: CAWSVGGRTEAFF
j_gene: TRBJ1-1; abundance: NA; len: 13; d_gene: TRBD1; v_gene: TRBV19; CDR3nt: TGTGCCAGTAGGGTTGGACAGGGCACTGAAGCTTTCTTT; CDR3aa: CASRVGQGTEAFF
j_gene: TRBJ1-1; abundance: NA; len: 13; d_gene: NA; v_gene: TRBV7-3; CDR3nt: TGTGCCAGCAGTTTGGAGGTGAACACTGAAGCTTTCTTT; CDR3aa: CASSLEVNTEAFF
j_gene: TRBJ1-4; abundance: NA; len: 17; d_gene: TRBD1; v_gene: TRBV5-6; CDR3nt: TGTGCCAGCAGACGACAGGGCGACGGGGCAACTAATGAAAAACTGTTTTTT; CDR3aa: CASRRQGDGATNEKLFF
j_gene: TRBJ1-1; abundance: NA; len: 15; d_gene: NA; v_gene: TRBV6-5; CDR3nt: TGTGCCAGCAGTTGGGGGAGGGCGGGAAACACTGAAGCTTTCTTT; CDR3aa: CASSWGRAGNTEAFF
j_gene: TRBJ1-4; abundance: NA; len: 13; d_gene: NA; v_gene: TRBV7-9; CDR3nt: TGTGCCAGCAGCTTAGTCTCGGGTGAAAAACTGTTTTTT; CDR3aa: CASSLVSGEKLFF
j_gene: TRBJ2-3; abundance: few; len: 16; d_gene: TRBD2; v_gene: TRBV13; CDR3nt: TGTGCCAGCAGCTGGATGACTAGCGGGAGCACAGATACGCAGTATTTT; CDR3aa: CASSWMTSGSTDTQYF
j_gene: TRBJ1-1; abundance: NA; len: 16; d_gene: NA; v_gene: TRBV6-4; CDR3nt: TGTGCCAGCAGTGACACATTACGTACCGTGAACACTGAAGCTTTCTTT; CDR3aa: CASSDTLRTVNTEAFF
j_gene: TRBJ2-5; abundance: NA; len: 13; d_gene: NA; v_gene: TRBV6-6; CDR3nt: TGTGCCAGCAGTTACGACAGGAGAAAGACCCAGTACTTC; CDR3aa: CASSYDRRKTQYF
j_gene: TRBJ2-5; abundance: NA; len: 14; d_gene: TRBD1; v_gene: TRBV30; CDR3nt: TGTGCCTGGAGTTCCGGGACAGGGTATGGGACCCAGTACTTC; CDR3aa: CAWSSGTGYGTQYF
j_gene: TRBJ1-2; abundance: few; len: 14; d_gene: TRBD1; v_gene: TRBV7-2; CDR3nt: TGTGCCAGCAGCTTCGGGACAGGGGGCAGGGGCTACACCTTC; CDR3aa: CASSFGTGGRGYTF
j_gene: TRBJ1-1; abundance: NA; len: 14; d_gene: TRBD1; v_gene: TRBV29-1; CDR3nt: TGCAGCGTTGGGACAGGGGGTTTTACCACTGAAGCTTTCTTT; CDR3aa: CSVGTGGFTTEAFF
j_gene: TRBJ2-7; abundance: NA; len: 15; d_gene: TRBD2; v_gene: TRBV5-4; CDR3nt: TGTGCCAGCAGCACCGGGACTACCTCCACCTACGAGCAGTACTTC; CDR3aa: CASSTGTTSTYEQYF
j_gene: TRBJ1-4; abundance: NA; len: 13; d_gene: TRBD1; v_gene: TRBV5-1; CDR3nt: TGCGCCAGCAGCCCAGAGGGGGCTGAAAAACTGTTTTTT; CDR3aa: CASSPEGAEKLFF
j_gene: TRBJ2-7; abundance: NA; len: 13; d_gene: NA; v_gene: TRBV27; CDR3nt: TGTGCCAGCAGTTTCGGGGATTCCAGCGAGCAGTACTTC; CDR3aa: CASSFGDSSEQYF
j_gene: TRBJ1-3; abundance: NA; len: 15; d_gene: TRBD1; v_gene: TRBV15; CDR3nt: TGTGCCACCACCCCGGGACAGCACTCTGGAAACACCATATATTTT; CDR3aa: CATTPGQHSGNTIYF
j_gene: TRBJ2-2; abundance: NA; len: 16; d_gene: TRBD1; v_gene: TRBV7-8; CDR3nt: TGTGCCAGCAGCTTCCACGCGACAGGGGTCACCGGGGAGCTGTTTTTT; CDR3aa: CASSFHATGVTGELFF
j_gene: TRBJ2-3; abundance: once; len: 17; d_gene: TRBD2; v_gene: TRBV5-6; CDR3nt: TGTGCCAGCAGCTTGGGGACTAGCCCGGTTAGCACAGATACGCAGTATTTT; CDR3aa: CASSLGTSPVSTDTQYF
j_gene: TRBJ2-1; abundance: once; len: 14; d_gene: NA; v_gene: TRBV7-8; CDR3nt: TGTGCCAGCAGCTTAGCGAATCCAGGGGATGAGCAGTTCTTC; CDR3aa: CASSLANPGDEQFF
j_gene: TRBJ2-7; abundance: NA; len: 13; d_gene: TRBD2; v_gene: TRBV15; CDR3nt: TGTGCCACACGACTAGCGGGAGTAGTCGAGCAGTACTTC; CDR3aa: CATRLAGVVEQYF
j_gene: TRBJ2-5; abundance: NA; len: 13; d_gene: NA; v_gene: TRBV5-4; CDR3nt: TGTGCCAGCAGCGTACAGGATCCGGAGACCCAGTACTTC; CDR3aa: CASSVQDPETQYF
j_gene: TRBJ1-1; abundance: NA; len: 15; d_gene: NA; v_gene: TRBV11-2; CDR3nt: TGTGCCAGCAGCTTAACGGCAGGGCTGAACACTGAAGCTTTCTTT; CDR3aa: CASSLTAGLNTEAFF
j_gene: TRBJ1-2; abundance: NA; len: 12; d_gene: NA; v_gene: TRBV7-8; CDR3nt: TGTGCCAGCAGCTTATACAGAGATGGCTACACCTTC; CDR3aa: CASSLYRDGYTF
j_gene: TRBJ1-4; abundance: NA; len: 15; d_gene: NA; v_gene: TRBV11-2; CDR3nt: TGTGCCAGCAGCTCGAAAGGGGAAGCTGATGAAAAACTGTTTTTT; CDR3aa: CASSSKGEADEKLFF